This TCR beta chain was sequenced for a study of shared clonotypes between healthy human individuals (dated by TCRdb to 2019 to 2021). For the wider study: A couple of women and a few men aged 18 to 49 years were included in the cohort. For each donor, CD4 naive and CD4 memory were each run on three plates, CD8 naive on two plates, and CD8 memory on one plate. To estimate repertoire size and how much clonotypes are shared between individuals, the study performed deep sequencing of blood TCR repertoires from about five healthy adults. Different laboratories and diverse techniques were used to prepare libraries and sequence TCR repertoires, to increase sequencing depth and limit assay-specific biases. Per donor, leukapheresis produced somewhere between about 0.9 and 9.5 billion PBMCs. The investigation overall reported the following: Naive subsets generally had larger estimated clonotype richness than memory subsets did. Clonotypes shared by all four sorted-subset donors showed higher generation probabilities than non-shared clonotypes. Because the study included only a small number of donors, the genetic and exposure-history diversity represented was limited. Pairwise subsampling indicated that sequencing depth was expected to affect the degree of clonotype sharing among donors. When a handful of donors were compared, the shared fraction of clonotypes was approximately 5% for naive CD4, approximately 3.3% for naive CD8, 2% to 2.5% for memory CD4, and around 0.4% for memory CD8. Even with the large sequencing depth, rarefaction of the sorted-subset datasets indicated that sequencing was incomplete. Sampling was limited to blood, and TCR repertoires in tissue likely differ from TCR repertoires in blood.

To note about this clone: The specificity of this receptor is unknown. No base quality information exists; no much larger clone differs at one position.

The donors were healthy, HIV-negative adults with no recently reported acute infections or vaccinations. Every donor was a Caucasian adult living in Nashville, Tennessee, USA. CD4+ T cells were enriched by magnetic negative selection, after which naive cells were positively selected on CD45RA and the negative fraction was taken as the memory subset. Blood was collected by leukapheresis, and PBMCs were isolated by Ficoll-Histopaque density gradient centrifugation and then cryopreserved in liquid nitrogen vapor phase. Analytical flow cytometry was used to check the purity and quantity of every magnetically sorted T cell population. From each sorted fraction, genomic DNA was isolated and quantified by UV absorbance on a Nanodrop 2000c. Using the deep immunoSEQ assay, TCR CDR3 regions were amplified from genomic DNA by multiplex PCR. Extracted genomic DNA from each cell subset was distributed evenly across all wells of several immunoSEQ 96-well plates, and each plate was treated as a replicate. For sorted subsets, roughly 200 ng of genomic DNA, equivalent to around 29,000 T cell genomes, went into each replicate PCR. Purified libraries were quantified with a Qubit 3.0 fluorometer, sized on a Bioanalyzer 2100, and re-quantified with the KAPA Library Quantification kit. Every immunoSEQ 96-well plate was sequenced on a dedicated single-read 150-cycle Illumina NextSeq 550 flow cell. As for the authors' bioinformatics: Because the immunoSEQ output held only junctional sequences and lacked quality scores, the filtering could not match the filtering applied to full-length reads. Sequences were annotated with PyIR, a Python wrapper for IgBLAST v1.9, using IMGT germline references to assign V/J genes and CDR3. Reads were removed for weak V/J assignments (E-value above 1e-6), missing CDR3, stop codons, out-of-frame junctions, or ambiguous translated residues. V3J clonotypes were defined as sequences sharing the same inferred V gene, J gene, and CDR3 amino acid sequence. Percentage overlap between repertoires was computed as shared unique clonotypes divided by the size of the smaller repertoire. Richness of each repertoire was evaluated using RTK rarefaction, the Chao1 estimator, and Recon v2.1 estimates of unobserved clonotypes. OLGA was used to compute generation probabilities for all TCRbeta clonotypes that the gDNA method yielded from a few donors. The source is immuneACCESS, and TCRdb retained only in-frame sequences with V and J called. Part of the clones is not carried over; for the studies checked, unresolved V genes explain less than half of this, and the remainder is unexplained. That table supplies the V and J calls and clone size; D and trimming were determined from the DNA. In all, the sample holds roughly 2.5 million clones, and around 90% of those were seen once. The top ten clones comprise around 0.14% of the sample.

The CDR3 has 15 amino acids, counting the end cysteine and phenylalanine. CDR3 DNA is the only sequence kept; it has 45 bases, read in frame from the first base. CDR1 WNHNN and CDR2 SYGVQD are derived from the germline V gene (reference sequence). Relative to germline, V is 3 bases shorter and J is 4 bases shorter, with 15 bases between their ends. This receptor was taken from a young man in good health. The chain is encoded by TRBV10-1 joined to TRBJ1-1, with no reliable assignment of the D segment. The sample comprised naive CD4+ T cells sorted from blood. The cell subset or site label here, explained by the study, means: CD45RA+ positively selected. The CDR3: CASSDAPGTFTEAFF. The DNA sequence is TGCGCCAGCAGTGATGCCCCGGGTACTTTCACTGAAGCTTTCTTT.